This T cell receptor (beta chain) was sequenced in a study of cytomegalovirus exposure and HLA in healthy donors (TCRdb year 2017). As for the study more broadly: According to an earlier analysis of a few hundred of the donors, 150 million to 200 million T cells yielded some 120 million unique TCR beta sequences and about 280 Gb of sequence data. Donor age, sex, ethnicity and CMV serostatus were compiled together with the repertoire data. The number of donors typed differed by locus, with about 620-630 for A, B, C, DRB1 and DQB1, around 560 for DQA1, 606 for DPA1, and approximately 470 for DPB1. All discovery cohort repertoires had been generated using a single sequencing platform. The genetic ancestry cluster associated with self-reported Caucasian donors included about four fifths of the approximately 410 genotyped donors. An earlier analysis of fewer than 750 of the donors used high-throughput TCR beta sequencing to judge whether each TCR beta V gene segment behaved as functional or pseudogenic. In a later analysis, previously published TCR beta repertoires from 666 donors were re-analyzed and high-resolution HLA genotyping was added so that TCR occurrence patterns could be studied. Class I and class II HLA loci were covered by the typing at four-digit resolution. In a later genetic analysis, genome-wide SNP genotypes for about 55% of the roughly 700 donors were used, and that subset was treated as a discovery cohort. To predict cytomegalovirus infection status, the study combined high-throughput TCR immunosequencing, statistical association of individual TCRs with disease status, and machine learning. The study aimed to test whether cataloging public T cell receptors could reveal signatures of past pathogen exposure. Across roughly 420 genotyped donors of the cohort, an average of 235,054 unique TCR beta nucleotide sequences per donor were sequenced, and approximately 17% of those sequences were non-productive. About five DR-DQ haplotypes were handled as single units for association and clustering, since linkage in the cohort was strong. The study used immunosequencing to profile the T cell repertoires of 666 subjects and linked those repertoires to cytomegalovirus serostatus. In addition to the first cohort of 666 subjects, a separate validation cohort of under 150 different subjects was used. An early release covering about 600 HLA-typed donors comprised about 300 gigabases of sequencing data and tens of millions of unique TCR sequences. The later analysis used no new phenotypic data to find candidate immune exposures, relying instead on TCR beta sequences and their occurrence across donors. Summary of the overall study and its limitations: Cytomegalovirus status was reported to be diagnosed by the classifier with high specificity and sensitivity in both the original and validation cohorts. In a later analysis, most CMV-associated TCR beta chains were found to appear HLA-restricted, with HLA associations seemingly driven largely by CMV exposure. A further reported finding was that TCR beta sequences accurately predicted the HLA-A and HLA-B alleles for most subjects in the first cohort. This cohort had only TCR beta chains sequenced, and the lack of alpha or paired-chain data limited which features could be detected. A later analysis reported that several top co-occurrence clusters appeared linked to parvovirus B19, influenza, CMV and Epstein-Barr virus. An association between a missense DCLRE1C variant and V-gene and J-gene trimming of TCR beta chains was found in a later genetic analysis and replicated in an independent cohort. Linkage disequilibrium might explain the correlated functional status among segregating V segments, but an unknown experimental factor could not be excluded. Most TCR sequences were seen in very few donors, while some public TCRs were found in many individuals. According to the authors, the approach could potentially be generalized to other disease states and immunological phenotypes. Strong co-occurrence of HLA alleles, especially DR and DQ, made assigning TCR associations to individual alleles difficult. Some IMGT-functional V segments, including TRBV6-2 and TRBV6-3, could not be distinguished by the 87-base-pair reads and were therefore excluded. Because counts were too low, about 18 rarely observed V segments, including chromosome 9 orphons, were left out of the earlier analysis of 587 of the donors. Because HLA typing was unavailable for some donors at each locus, only the typed subset was used in association tests. In an earlier analysis of some 540 of the donors, most TCR beta V segments appeared in productive rearrangements about 87% or about 30% of the time, broadly matching IMGT annotations. At a false discovery rate of 0.05, a later analysis linked 16,951 TCR beta sequences to specific HLA alleles. In vitro tests confirmed that a few of the cytomegalovirus-associated TCR beta chains recognize cytomegalovirus antigens. Sequencing depth was assumed to be roughly uniform across donors in the presence/absence analyses, though that assumption may not hold. A later analysis found that HLA-associated TCR beta chains were more clonally expanded and had lower generation probabilities than equally common non-associated chains. A later genetic analysis reported fewer N-insertions in productive TCRs among donors in an Asian-associated ancestry cluster than the roughly 650-donor mean. The study listed approximately 150 TCR beta chains as associated with cytomegalovirus. For the cohort, immune exposure information was limited to CMV serostatus. A group of highly shared sequence variants was considered likely to be a technical artifact of the sequencing pipeline. A later analysis found that TCR association rates varied across HLA loci, with DRB1 alleles showing the most associated TCRs and HLA-C alleles the fewest.

This clone turned up a few times. The specificity of this receptor is unknown. No much larger clonotype is one base removed from it; base qualities were not supplied. The cohort consisted of some 730 healthy bone marrow donors. Cohort members were all nominally healthy when sampled, although unrecorded immune exposures were likely present. The donor was CMV seropositive and belonged to the group of some 290 seropositive cohort members. Every donor gave a peripheral blood sample, and the peripheral blood mononuclear cells from that sample were used for TCR beta sequencing. Genomic DNA extraction from the blood cell samples was performed with the Qiagen DNeasy Blood Extraction Kit. Deletion took 6 bases off V and 0 bases off J, with a span of 14 bases between the germline ends. The CDR3 measures 14 amino acids from cysteine to phenylalanine. Only the CDR3 part of the read is kept: 42 bases, read in frame from the first base. The germline V gene encodes CDR1 GTSNPN and CDR2 SVGIG (reference sequence).

Library method: the immunoSEQ multiplex PCR assay. The multiplex PCR relied on a mix of 60 forward primers for TCR Vbeta segments and 13 reverse primers for TCR Jbeta segments. The CDR3 region of rearranged TCR beta genes was amplified from genomic DNA by a multiplex PCR assay. On the Illumina HiSeq System, the amplified TCR beta libraries were sequenced as 87-base-pair reads. The study's processing was this. A later analysis counted about 80 million unique TCR beta chains across the 650 to 700 repertoires, and about 10 million of these chains were shared by at least two donors. To remove PCR and sequencing errors, raw reads were error-corrected and collapsed into unique sequences using a nearest-neighbor algorithm that merged closely related sequences. CDR3 sequences were aligned to IMGT reference sequences to assign V, D and J gene segments. For a sequence to be retained, a match of at least six nucleotides to both a V gene segment and a J gene segment was required. A rearrangement was called productive if the CDR3 had no stop codons and remained in frame with V and J, and every other rearrangement was called non-productive. Following IMGT convention, CDR3 was defined as the stretch from the second conserved V-encoded cysteine to the conserved J-encoded phenylalanine. The earlier analysis of fewer than 700 of the donors excluded sequences that lacked an unambiguous match to a single V gene segment. An earlier analysis of 587 of the donors classified V segments as functional when productive rearrangements were above 56.7% and as segregating when the standard deviation between donors was above 5%. A statistical classification framework was built to diagnose cytomegalovirus status from the catalog of TCR beta chain sequences. V and J gene assignment, in a later analysis, came from comparing TCR nucleotide sequences with IMGT/GENE-DB human TR gene sequences. Using the TCRdist pipeline, a later analysis assigned CDR3 sequences along with most-parsimonious VDJ recombination scenarios. A later analysis defined each TCR beta chain by its CDR3 amino acid sequence plus V-gene family, and excluded reads lacking a unique V-gene family. As a way to deal with suspected cross-contamination and a sequencing artifact, a later analysis dropped 450 to 600 nucleotide sequences that were highly shared and had low generation probability. For each public chain, a later analysis derived a clonal expansion index from normalized ranks of inferred template counts within each repertoire. A later analysis computed generation probabilities with a VDJ recombination model fitted to out-of-frame rearrangements, and checked the results against IGoR. In a later analysis, TCR-TCR, TCR-HLA and TCR-CMV co-occurrence was scored with hypergeometric tests, and a repertoire-size bias correction was applied to TCR pairs. To estimate false discovery rates, a later analysis permuted the HLA or CMV assignments 20 times. In a later analysis, co-occurring TCRs were grouped using DBSCAN, and TCRdist sequence similarity was added for clustering within HLA-allele-positive subsets. Co-occurrence clustering excluded repertoires with fewer than 30,000 or more than 120,000 public chains, plus five with anomalous nucleotide sharing. This is the immuneACCESS table as TCRdb keeps it, with only in-frame sequences that have V and J called. A part of the clones is gone; compared with another copy, unresolved V genes explain less than half, and the rest is unexplained. V and J calls and clone size follow that table, whereas D and trimming were derived from the DNA. This sample comprises 95,000 to 150,000 clones, roughly 82% of them detected only once. About 13% of the sample belongs to the ten largest clones.

The chain is made from TRBV30 and TRBJ1-1, with no confident D gene call. The receptor was derived from a woman aged 60 to 75 in good health and CMV-seropositive. Sequencing used PBMCs. In nucleotides, the sequence is TGTGCCTGTTCTTATGGACTCATGAACACTGAAGCTTTCTTT. It codes for CACSYGLMNTEAFF.